This T cell receptor beta chain was recorded in a study of cytomegalovirus exposure and HLA in healthy donors. Study at large: Samples from HLA-typed donors yielded 65 million to 85 million unique TCRs in an early data release. Study-level points and caveats: In a later analysis, CMV-associated beta chains were mostly HLA-associated, it appeared.

Worth noting for this clone: Its target is not known.

Both 60 Vbeta primers and 13 Jbeta primers went into the PCR. TCRdb's copy holds only in-frame clones and misses some; the assay was immunoSEQ multiplex PCR. This table holds fewer than 140,000 clones, less than 80% found once. Germline trimming cut 1 base from V and 4 bases from J; bases unmatched to any gene: 5. Germline V lookup: CDR1 SGHRS, CDR2 YFSETQ. The CDR3 contains 16 residues. This clonotype originated in a man in his 60s in good health and CMV-seronegative. Sequenced material: PBMCs. The rearrangement uses TRBV5-1 and TRBJ1-6, with 7 bases identical to TRBD1. The CDR3 loop is CASSLLLGQYNSPLHF. The CDR3 DNA sequence: TGCGCCAGCAGCTTGTTGCTGGGACAGTATAATTCACCCCTCCACTTT. The full variable domain, with the rest looked up from reference TRBV5-1 and TRBJ1-6, is KAGVTQTPRYLIKTRGQQVTLSCSPISGHRSVSWYQQTPGQGLQFLFEYFSETQRNKGNFPGRFSGRQFSNSRSEMNVSTLELGDSALYLCASSLLLGQYNSPLHFGNGTRLTVT.